The T cell receptor (beta chain) described here comes from a study of monozygotic twins with cystic fibrosis. Study observations and caveats: Unrelated CF individuals shared fewer identical clonotypes than monozygotic CF twins. Age, concordance and disease severity did not associate with shared CDR3 numbers. Median Simpson clonality of roughly 0.01 suggested naive T cells predominated. J usage was most co-twin-similar in 8 of 16 pairs, V in 13.

Sequenced by immunoSEQ multiplex PCR; TCRdb stores in-frame clones only, minus some. The table has 30,000 to 35,000 clones, 66% seen once. Comment on this clone: Antigen unknown.

Per germline, CDR1 LNHDA and CDR2 SQIVND (reference sequence). Trimming took off 2 bases at V and 3 bases at J, with 13 bases between the two ends. This CDR3 has 15 amino acids. This receptor was obtained from a girl between 10 and 17 years old with cystic fibrosis. The material sequenced was blood. V usage is TRBV19 and J usage is TRBJ1-1; tentative D call: TRBD1 (5 bases). CDR3 DNA: TGTGCCAGTAGTATATTTTGGGGGAGTTACACTGAAGCTTTCTTT. It is translated as CASSIFWGSYTEAFF.